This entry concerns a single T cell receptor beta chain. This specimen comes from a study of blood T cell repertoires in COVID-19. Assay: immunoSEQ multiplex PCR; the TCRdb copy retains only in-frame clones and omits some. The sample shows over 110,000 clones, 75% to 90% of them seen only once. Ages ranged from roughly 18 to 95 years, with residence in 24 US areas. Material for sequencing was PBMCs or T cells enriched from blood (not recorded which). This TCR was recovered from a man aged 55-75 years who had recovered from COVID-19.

CDR3: CASSLPGAGLAGIQYF. The CDR3 DNA reads TGTGCCAGCTCACTCCCAGGGGCCGGACTAGCGGGAATTCAGTACTTC. The chain joins TRBV18 to TRBJ2-4; 12 nucleotides align to TRBD2. V shed 4 bases and J 10 bases; nucleotides not matched to a gene: 11. Germline assignment: CDR1 KGHSH and CDR2 LQKENI. This CDR3 region has 16 residues.